This TCR beta chain comes out of a study of T cell repertoires in cytomegalovirus infection (dated 2019 in TCRdb). Notes on the research overall: Recently identified HLA-C-restricted CMV epitopes, whose presentation resists viral immunomodulation, were targeted by peptide stimulations together with well-studied HLA-B-restricted epitopes. Because public TCR beta signatures pointed to carriage of CMV infection together with the matching HLA type, the HLA type of each donor mattered for the analysis.

The cysteine opens and the phenylalanine closes a CDR3 of 16 amino acids. Here the CDR3 DNA is all that survives: 48 bases in frame from base 1. V is shortened by 3 bases, J by 1 base, and the region joining them spans 15 bases. On this clonotype: It has no known antigen specificity. No base quality values were provided; no much bigger clone lies one nucleotide off.

Instrument used: Illumina HiSeq 1500. TCRdb's own reprocessing of the public reads used fastp at Q25 and MiXCR and kept productive beta chains. Records with the same CDR3 protein are collapsed into one entry carrying the most frequent genes and DNA. Present in this sample are more than 300,000 distinct CDR3 sequences, 34% of which were seen just once. The biggest ten clones account for around an eighth of the sample. The paper's findings and limits, for the study overall: Carriers of CMV infection plus the relevant HLA type were discriminated by the cumulative frequency of public TCR beta family members in the study cohort and in an independent roughly 370-donor cohort. The ex vivo response was dominated by HLA-C-restricted CMV-specific TCR beta clonotypes, and the single most frequent clonotype in two of eight donors was supplied by these HLA-C-restricted clonotypes.

Reading the label with the study, this specimen's treatment or condition is: in vitro stimulation with specific CMV peptide epitopes to enrich CMV-specific T cells. Sequenced here: cultured PBMCs, sampled from culture after CMV antigen stimulation. The TCR comes from a human donor in good health (CMV status not recorded). Some clones in this sample may be carry-over from other donors' samples. Rearrangement joined TRBV12-3 or TRBV12-4 to TRBJ1-1, with a weak D call of TRBD1 (5 bases match). Read as DNA, the sequence is TGTGCCAGCAGTTTTAGGATGGGTGGGGGGAACACTGAAGCTTTCTTT. Translated, this gives CASSFRMGGGNTEAFF.